This T cell receptor (beta chain) came from a study of blood T cell repertoires in COVID-19. Across the study: T cells, B-cell-depleted T cells, or PBMCs provided the cDNA or gDNA that served as material.

The germline V and J ends were trimmed by 6 bases and 7 bases, with 9 bases remaining between them. The CDR3 loop spans 11 amino acids. Germline CDR1 reads MNHNS; CDR2 reads SASEGT. Per the original data handling: Reference gene primer amplification in the assay estimated nucleated cell counts. Some clones are missing from TCRdb's copy, which holds only in-frame ones; the method was immunoSEQ multiplex PCR. The DNA was the basis for D and trimming; V, J and clone size are from that table. The data show hundreds of thousands of clones, about 85% seen once. The origin of this receptor is a man between 18 and 35 years old with active or convalescent COVID-19. The specimen sequenced was peripheral blood. The genes are TRBV6-1 and TRBJ1-2, with D uncertain. The CDR3 is CASREDFGYTF. CDR3 sequence (DNA): TGTGCCAGCAGGGAGGACTTTGGCTACACCTTC.